This T cell receptor beta chain was identified in a study of T cell clones after liver transplantation. General observations from the study: In most of the 8 subjects, circulating graft-donor-reactive CD4 TCRbeta sequences fell significantly after transplant. Small, mixed patient groups and varying post-transplant times limit these conclusions.

V trimming: 3 bases; J trimming: 5 bases; junction bases outside the gene matches: 4. The CDR3 is 15 amino acids. Germline V CDR1 and CDR2: SNHLY, FYNNEI. Profiling relied on immunoSEQ multiplex PCR, and the TCRdb table lists in-frame clones only, not all of them. The sample has 95,000 to 110,000 clones, 75% to 85% seen once; the top ten hold 0.8% to 1%. Notes on this clone: Its antigen is unknown.

The chain couples TRBV2 to TRBJ1-4, with TRBD1 matching 9 bases. The TCR comes from a human donor who received a liver transplant. Sample: CD4+ T cells from blood, taken before liver transplant. The CDR3: CASSEPTGGNEKLFF. CDR3 DNA sequence: TGTGCCAGCAGTGAGCCGACAGGGGGGAATGAAAAACTGTTTTTT.